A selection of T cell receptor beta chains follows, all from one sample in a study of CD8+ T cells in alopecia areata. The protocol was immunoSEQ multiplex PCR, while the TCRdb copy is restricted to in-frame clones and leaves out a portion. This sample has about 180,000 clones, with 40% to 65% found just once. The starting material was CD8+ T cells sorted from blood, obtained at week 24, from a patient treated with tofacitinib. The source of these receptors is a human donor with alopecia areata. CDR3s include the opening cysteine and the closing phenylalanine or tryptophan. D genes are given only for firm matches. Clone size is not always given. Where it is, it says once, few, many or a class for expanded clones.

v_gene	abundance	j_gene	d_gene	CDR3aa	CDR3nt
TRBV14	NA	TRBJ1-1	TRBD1	CASSQDQGATEAFF	TGTGCCAGCAGCCAAGATCAGGGGGCAACTGAAGCTTTCTTT
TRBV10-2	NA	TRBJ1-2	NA	CASSDQLHYGYTF	TGCGCCAGCAGTGACCAACTTCACTATGGCTACACCTTC
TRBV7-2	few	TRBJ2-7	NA	CASSFRDEQYF	TGTGCCAGCAGCTTTAGAGACGAGCAGTACTTC
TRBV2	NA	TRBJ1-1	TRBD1	CASSEADRARAFF	TGTGCCAGCAGTGAAGCGGACAGGGCCAGGGCTTTCTTT
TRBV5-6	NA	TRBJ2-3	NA	CASSLEAMDTQYF	TGTGCCAGCAGCCTTGAGGCCATGGATACGCAGTATTTT
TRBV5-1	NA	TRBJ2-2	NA	CASSGTGSAGELFF	TGCGCCAGCAGCGGAACAGGGTCGGCCGGGGAGCTGTTTTTT
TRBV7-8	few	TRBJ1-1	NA	CASSHGTDQNTEAFF	TGTGCCAGCAGCCACGGGACGGATCAAAACACTGAAGCTTTCTTT
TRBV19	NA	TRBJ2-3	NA	CASSKGADTQYF	TGTGCCTCTTCGAAGGGCGCAGATACGCAGTATTTT
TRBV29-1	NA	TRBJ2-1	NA	CSVWADNEQFF	TGCAGCGTTTGGGCGGACAATGAGCAGTTCTTC
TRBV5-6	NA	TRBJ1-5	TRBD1	CASSLRTGFQPQHF	TGTGCCAGCAGCCTACGGACAGGATTTCAGCCCCAGCATTTT
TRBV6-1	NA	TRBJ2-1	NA	CASKGAYNEQFF	TGTGCCAGCAAAGGGGCCTACAATGAGCAGTTCTTC
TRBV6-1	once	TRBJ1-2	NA	CASGAGYGYTF	TGTGCCAGCGGGGCGGGGTATGGCTACACCTTC
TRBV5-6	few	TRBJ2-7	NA	CASSLGTRTYEQYF	TGTGCCAGCAGCTTGGGAACGAGAACCTACGAGCAGTACTTC
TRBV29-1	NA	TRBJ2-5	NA	CSVELVAARETQYF	TGCAGCGTTGAATTGGTGGCCGCGAGGGAGACCCAGTACTTC
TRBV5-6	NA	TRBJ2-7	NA	CASGLLNPTYEQYF	TGTGCCAGTGGGCTGCTCAACCCCACCTACGAGCAGTACTTC
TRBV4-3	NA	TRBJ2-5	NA	CASSQDRVGQKETQYF	TGCGCCAGCAGCCAAGATCGTGTAGGCCAGAAAGAGACCCAGTACTTC
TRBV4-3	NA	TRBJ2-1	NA	CASSPIRGYNEQFF	TGCGCCAGCAGCCCTATTAGGGGATACAATGAGCAGTTCTTC
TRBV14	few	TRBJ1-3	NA	CASSQRGAGNTIYF	TGTGCCAGCAGTCAACGGGGTGCTGGAAACACCATATATTTT
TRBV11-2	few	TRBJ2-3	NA	CASNPGGSTDTQYF	TGTGCCAGCAATCCGGGGGGCTCCACAGATACGCAGTATTTT
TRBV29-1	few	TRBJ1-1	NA	CSVRRNTEAFF	TGCAGCGTCCGCAGGAACACTGAAGCTTTCTTT
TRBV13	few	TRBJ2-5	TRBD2	CASRGGRYQETQYF	TGTGCCAGCCGGGGGGGACGGTATCAAGAGACCCAGTACTTC
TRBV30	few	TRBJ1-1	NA	CAWSVLPYTEAFF	TGTGCCTGGAGTGTCCTCCCCTACACTGAAGCTTTCTTT
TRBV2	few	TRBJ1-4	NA	CASSRPATNEKLFF	TGTGCCAGCAGCAGACCTGCAACTAATGAAAAACTGTTTTTT
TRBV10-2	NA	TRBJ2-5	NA	CASTLGLGGPETQYF	TGCGCCAGCACCCTGGGACTAGGGGGCCCAGAGACCCAGTACTTC
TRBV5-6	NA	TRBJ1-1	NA	CASSWGDTEAFF	TGTGCCAGCAGCTGGGGTGACACTGAAGCTTTCTTT
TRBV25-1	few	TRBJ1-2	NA	CASSGGGYGYTF	TGTGCCAGCAGTGGTGGGGGCTATGGCTACACCTTC
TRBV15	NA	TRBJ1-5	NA	CATSRDREYSNQPQHF	TGTGCCACCAGCAGAGATCGCGAGTATAGCAATCAGCCCCAGCATTTT
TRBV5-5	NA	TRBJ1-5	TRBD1	CASSLTGERNQPQHF	TGTGCCAGCAGCTTGACAGGGGAGCGCAATCAGCCCCAGCATTTT
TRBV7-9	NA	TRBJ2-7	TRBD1	CASSSGQGKGYEQYF	TGTGCCAGCAGCTCCGGACAGGGCAAGGGCTACGAGCAGTACTTC
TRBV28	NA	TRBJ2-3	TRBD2	CASSLAGGDTQYF	TGTGCCAGCAGTTTAGCGGGGGGAGATACGCAGTATTTT
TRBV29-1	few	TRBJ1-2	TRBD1	CSAPAGTGGYGYTF	TGCAGCGCTCCCGCCGGGACAGGGGGCTATGGCTACACCTTC
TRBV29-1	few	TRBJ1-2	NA	CSVEYRVGYTF	TGCAGCGTTGAATACAGGGTCGGCTACACCTTC
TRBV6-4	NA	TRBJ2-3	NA	CASSDSGSTDTQYF	TGTGCCAGCAGTGACTCGGGGAGCACAGATACGCAGTATTTT
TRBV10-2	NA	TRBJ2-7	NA	CASAGSYEQYF	TGCGCCAGCGCAGGCTCCTACGAGCAGTACTTC
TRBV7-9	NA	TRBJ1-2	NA	CASSLGGGYTF	TGTGCCAGCAGCTTAGGTGGTGGCTACACCTTC
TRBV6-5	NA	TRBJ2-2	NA	CASSQADTGELFF	TGTGCCAGCAGTCAGGCAGACACCGGGGAGCTGTTTTTT
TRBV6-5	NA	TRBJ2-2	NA	CASSYRGETGELFF	TGTGCCAGCAGTTATCGGGGCGAGACCGGGGAGCTGTTTTTT
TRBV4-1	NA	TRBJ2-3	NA	CASSHQITDTQYF	TGCGCCAGCAGCCACCAGATCACAGATACGCAGTATTTT
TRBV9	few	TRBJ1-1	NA	CASSVGAGEAFF	TGTGCCAGCAGCGTAGGCGCGGGAGAAGCTTTCTTT
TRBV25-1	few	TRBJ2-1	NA	CASSGAVAPGDEQFF	TGTGCCAGCAGTGGAGCTGTAGCTCCTGGCGATGAGCAGTTCTTC
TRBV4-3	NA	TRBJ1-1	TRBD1	CASSPNPGQMNTEAFF	TGCGCCAGCAGCCCCAATCCGGGACAGATGAACACTGAAGCTTTCTTT
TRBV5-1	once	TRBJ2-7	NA	CASSLARPLDEQYF	TGCGCCAGCAGCTTGGCCAGGCCCCTTGACGAGCAGTACTTC
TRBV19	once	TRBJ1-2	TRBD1	CASTTSGTGRDGYTF	TGTGCCAGTACCACTTCCGGGACAGGGAGGGATGGCTACACCTTC
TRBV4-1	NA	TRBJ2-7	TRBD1	CASSQTTGSSEQYF	TGCGCCAGCAGCCAAACGACAGGGTCCTCCGAGCAGTACTTC
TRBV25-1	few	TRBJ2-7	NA	CASSEAGPSYEQYF	TGTGCCAGCAGTGAGGCAGGACCCTCCTACGAGCAGTACTTC